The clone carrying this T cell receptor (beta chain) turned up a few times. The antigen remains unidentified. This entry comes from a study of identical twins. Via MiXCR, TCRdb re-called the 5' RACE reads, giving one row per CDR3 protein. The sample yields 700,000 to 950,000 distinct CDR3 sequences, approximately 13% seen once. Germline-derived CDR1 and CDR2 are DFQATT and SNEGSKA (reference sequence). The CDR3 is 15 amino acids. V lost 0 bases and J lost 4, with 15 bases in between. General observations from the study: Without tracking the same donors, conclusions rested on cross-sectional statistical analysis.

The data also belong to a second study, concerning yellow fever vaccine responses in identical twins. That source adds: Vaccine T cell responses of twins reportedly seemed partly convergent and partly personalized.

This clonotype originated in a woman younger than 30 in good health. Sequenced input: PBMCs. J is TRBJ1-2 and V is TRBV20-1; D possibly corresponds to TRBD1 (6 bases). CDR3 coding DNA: TGCAGTGCTAGAGACGGCACAGGGTTGGGCTATGGCTACACCTTC. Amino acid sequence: CSARDGTGLGYGYTF.